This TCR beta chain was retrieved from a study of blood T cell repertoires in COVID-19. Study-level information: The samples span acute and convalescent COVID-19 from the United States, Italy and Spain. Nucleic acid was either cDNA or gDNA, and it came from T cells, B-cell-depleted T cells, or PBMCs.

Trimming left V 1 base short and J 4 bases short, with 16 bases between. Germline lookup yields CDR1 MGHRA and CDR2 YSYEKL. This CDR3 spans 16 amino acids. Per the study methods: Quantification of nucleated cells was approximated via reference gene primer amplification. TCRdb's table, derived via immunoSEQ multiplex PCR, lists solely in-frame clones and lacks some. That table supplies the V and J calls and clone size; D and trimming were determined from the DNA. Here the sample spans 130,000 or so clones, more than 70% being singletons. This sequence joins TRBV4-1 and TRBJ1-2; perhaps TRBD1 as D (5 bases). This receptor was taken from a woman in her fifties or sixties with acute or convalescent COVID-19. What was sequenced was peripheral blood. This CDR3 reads CASSQGTGGLIYGYTF. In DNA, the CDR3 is TGCGCCAGCAGCCAAGGAACAGGTGGGCTTATCTATGGCTACACCTTC.